The clone carrying this T cell receptor beta chain was seen only a few times. This sample is part of a study of blood T cell repertoires in COVID-19. Turning to the study itself: T cells, B-cell-depleted T cells, or PBMCs provided the cDNA or gDNA that served as material.

Per germline, CDR1 SGDLS and CDR2 YYNGEE. The V and J ends lost 1 base and 6 bases, in that order; junction bases with no gene match: 5. The length of the CDR3 is 16 residues. Original methodology: Amplified reference gene primers provided the basis for estimating nucleated cell counts. Measured with immunoSEQ multiplex PCR; TCRdb has only the in-frame clones, and not every one. Clone size and the V and J calls come from that table; the DNA yielded D and trimming. Of some 50,000 clones in the sample, more than 65% were seen once. The receptor was derived from a human donor in a cohort sampled during active COVID-19. The chain is built from TRBV9 and TRBJ2-1, with 12 bases aligning to TRBD2. Material: peripheral blood. DNA for the CDR3: TGTGCCAGCAGCGTAAGGACTAGCGGGAAGGGCAATGAGCAGTTCTTC. This encodes CASSVRTSGKGNEQFF.